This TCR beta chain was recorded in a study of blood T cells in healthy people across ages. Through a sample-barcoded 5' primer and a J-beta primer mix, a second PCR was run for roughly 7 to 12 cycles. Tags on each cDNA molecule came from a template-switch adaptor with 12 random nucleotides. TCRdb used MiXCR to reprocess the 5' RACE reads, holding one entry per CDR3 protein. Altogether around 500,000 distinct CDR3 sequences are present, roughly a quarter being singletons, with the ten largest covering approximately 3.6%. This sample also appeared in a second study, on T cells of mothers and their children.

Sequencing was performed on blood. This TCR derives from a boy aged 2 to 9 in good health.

The CDR3 DNA reads TGTGCCTGCCCCTCGCCCACAGTGCAGTTCTTC. It is translated as CACPSPTVQFF. The chain links TRBV21-1 to TRBJ2-1; TRBD1, the table's D call, was not compared with the DNA. TRBV21-1 is noted as a pseudogene. There are 11 residues in the CDR3.